These 17 T cell receptor beta chains originate from one sample sequenced in a study of T-cell reconstitution after alpha-beta-depleted transplantation in children. Unique molecular identifiers were incorporated during preparation of the TCRbeta library. TCRdb independently ran MiXCR on the PCR reads; one entry per CDR3 protein. Of a few hundred thousand distinct CDR3 sequences detected, 25% to 30% appear once; the ten largest clones hold 36%. Specimen: PBMCs, collected before TCRalphabeta/CD19-depleted stem cell transplant. The source is a boy less than two years old with Wiskott-Aldrich syndrome, due to receive a stem cell transplant.

The chain has TRBV5-1 and TRBJ2-1, with 10 bases fitting TRBD2. Germline loops: CDR1 SGHRS, CDR2 YFSETQ. The V gene end was trimmed by 1 base and the J gene end by 2 bases; junction bases not matched to a gene: 6. This CDR3 spans 17 amino acids. The CDR3, as DNA: TGCGCCAGCAGCTTGTTCCTAGCGGGGGAAACCTACAATGAGCAGTTCTTC. It translates to CASSLFLAGETYNEQFF.

This clonotype showed up just a few times. This chain joins TRBV4-1 and TRBJ2-1, with D possibly TRBD2 on 6 matching bases. Germline CDR1 and CDR2: MGHRA and YSYEKL. CDR3 size: 16 residues. V dropped 3 bases and J dropped 4 bases, with 16 bases sitting between them. The CDR3 region is CASSQGGGAGYNEQFF. CDR3 coding DNA: TGCGCCAGCAGCCAGGGAGGCGGGGCGGGGTACAATGAGCAGTTCTTC.

The chain joins TRBV7-8 to TRBJ2-5, with D perhaps matching TRBD2 (5 bases). V was trimmed by 7 bases and J by 5 bases, leaving 20 bases between them. Germline CDR1 SGHVS, CDR2 FQNEAQ. The CDR3 length is 15 residues. CDR3 amino acids: CASIPSGILGETQYF. The CDR3, as DNA: TGTGCCAGCATCCCCAGCGGAATCCTTGGGGAGACCCAGTACTTC.

V gene TRBV20-1 combines with J gene TRBJ1-5; perhaps TRBD1 as D (5 bases). Germline loops: CDR1 DFQATT, CDR2 SNEGSKA (reference sequence). The V end was cut by 2 bases, the J end by 1 base, with 12 bases between. This CDR3 contains 15 residues. CDR3: CSARRDGWSNQPQHF. The CDR3 nucleotides read TGCAGTGCTAGAAGGGACGGGTGGAGCAATCAGCCCCAGCATTTT.

This clonotype was seen only a few times. The chain couples TRBV7-2 to TRBJ1-1; no firm D call. V lost 0 bases and J lost 3, with 8 bases in between. From germline, CDR1 is SGHTA and CDR2 FQGNSA. This CDR3 comprises 14 residues. CDR3 in DNA: TGTGCCAGCAGCTTAGCGGGCGGGCACACTGAAGCTTTCTTT. Translation gives CASSLAGGHTEAFF.

V gene TRBV12-3 or TRBV12-4 combines with J gene TRBJ1-1; the match to TRBD1 covers 7 bases. The CDR3 contains 13 residues. Trimming at V came to 8 bases and at J to 10 bases, leaving 13 bases not matched to a gene. The CDR3 DNA is TGTGCCAGCTGCCCAGGGGGACCGGGGGGAGCTTTCTTT. Amino acids: CASCPGGPGGAFF.

The chain is built from TRBV20-1 and TRBJ1-2; D remains unclear. V was trimmed by 6 bases and J by 12 bases, leaving 17 bases between them. The CDR3 sequence is 11 residues long. The germline V gene encodes CDR1 DFQATT and CDR2 SNEGSKA (reference sequence). CDR3 sequence: CSATLGQAHTF. The DNA for the CDR3 is TGCAGTGCCACCCTTGGGCAGGCCCACACCTTC.

This clonotype showed up just a few times. The DNA of the CDR3 is TGCGCCAGCAGCGCAAAACTAGTTCGGTTCTTC. Protein product: CASSAKLVRFF. V gene TRBV5-1 combines with J gene TRBJ2-1, with a weak D call TRBD2 (5 bases). The CDR3 length is 11 residues. CDR1 is SGHRS and CDR2 is YFSETQ in the germline V gene. Trimming pared 4 bases from V and 15 bases from J, leaving 14 bases between.

The chain recombines TRBV4-2 with TRBJ1-1; D is ambiguous. The CDR3 loop spans 15 amino acids. The germline V gene encodes CDR1 LGHNA and CDR2 YNFKEQ. V was cut by 4 bases and J by 2 bases, with 14 bases left in between. CDR3 residues: CASSPAGVGNTEAFF. The CDR3 DNA follows: TGTGCCAGCAGCCCGGCCGGGGTGGGAAACACTGAAGCTTTCTTT.

This clonotype has a handful of counts. V usage is TRBV10-3 and J usage is TRBJ2-7; TRBD2 matches 12 bases. The CDR3 runs 14 residues. Trimming took 10 bases from V and 5 from J; bases not matched to a gene: 9. Germline V gene data show CDR1 as ENHRY and CDR2 as SYGVKD. This chain's CDR3 is CATTTSGRNDEQYF. CDR3 DNA sequence: TGTGCCACCACGACTAGCGGGAGAAATGACGAGCAGTACTTC.

The V gene is TRBV7-2, the J gene TRBJ2-5; possibly TRBD1 or TRBD2 for D (6 bases each). In germline, CDR1 is SGHTA, CDR2 FQGNSA. V was shortened by 5 bases and J by 12 bases, with 13 bases between the two germline ends. The CDR3 runs 11 residues. The CDR3 DNA is TGTGCCAGCAGCCCGACAAGGGGGGAGTACTTC. It is translated as CASSPTRGEYF. The whole variable domain, remainder taken from reference TRBV7-2 and TRBJ2-5, is GAGVSQSPSNKVTEKGKDVELRCDPISGHTALYWYRQSLGQGLEFLIYFQGNSAPDKSGLPSDRFSAERTGGSVSTLTIQRTQQEDSAVYLCASSPTRGEYFGPGTRLLVL.

This clonotype was observed a handful of times. J is TRBJ2-3 and V is TRBV20-1; 12 bases line up with TRBD2. CDR1 DFQATT and CDR2 SNEGSKA come from the germline V gene (reference sequence). This CDR3 contains 15 residues. Trimming removed 7 bases from V and 4 bases from J; junction bases left unmatched: 9. The CDR3 reads CSGASGRAFPDTQYF. The CDR3 region has the DNA TGCAGTGGGGCTAGCGGGAGGGCGTTCCCAGATACGCAGTATTTT.

This clonotype occurred many times. The J gene is TRBJ1-1, the V gene TRBV5-1; 9 bases are a match to TRBD1. The CDR3 covers 11 residues. V shed 4 bases, J shed 10 bases, and the junction held 2 bases outside the gene matches. CDR1 SGHRS and CDR2 YFSETQ come from the germline V gene. In DNA form, the CDR3 reads TGCGCCAGCAGCGGACAGGGGTTAGCTTTCTTT. Translation: CASSGQGLAFF.

V gene TRBV19 combines with J gene TRBJ2-1, with 12 bases fitting TRBD2. The junction had 5 bases not matched to a gene; V was cut back by 5 bases and J by 3 bases. This CDR3 region has 16 residues. CDR1 and CDR2 (germline): LNHDA, SQIVND (reference sequence). In DNA form, the CDR3 reads TGTGCCAGTAGTGACCCACTAGCGGGGGGCTACAATGAGCAGTTCTTC. Its translation: CASSDPLAGGYNEQFF. The full variable domain, in which reference TRBV19 and TRBJ2-1 provide the parts outside the CDR3, is DGGITQSPKYLFRKEGQNVTLSCEQNLNHDAMYWYRQDPGQGLRLIYYSQIVNDFQKGDIAEGYSVSREKKESFPLTVTSAQKNPTAFYLCASSDPLAGGYNEQFFGPGTRLTVL.

This clonotype was detected only once. The chain recombines TRBV28 with TRBJ1-6, with TRBD1 matching over 9 bases. Germline V gives CDR1 MDHEN, CDR2 SYDVKM. The CDR3 contains 15 residues. V trimming: 3 bases; J trimming: 5 bases; junction bases outside the gene matches: 2. CDR3 in amino acids: CASSLDRGNNSPLHF. The CDR3 DNA reads TGTGCCAGCAGTTTGGACAGGGGAAATAATTCACCCCTCCACTTT.

The sample holds a few counts of this clonotype. The chain is built from TRBV24-1 and TRBJ2-7, with D tentatively TRBD2 (5 bases). V was pared by 4 bases and J by 6 bases, with 12 bases between. The germline V gene encodes CDR1 KGHDR and CDR2 SFDVKD. The CDR3 consists of 13 residues. CDR3 nucleotide sequence: TGTGCCACCAGTGAAAGGTCCGGAGGCGAGCAGTACTTC. Encoded protein: CATSERSGGEQYF.

This sequence joins TRBV29-1 and TRBJ2-7, with 8 bases aligning to TRBD2. CDR3 size: 15 residues. The ends lost 0 bases at V and 3 bases at J; junction bases unmatched: 7. Germline loops: CDR1 SQVTM, CDR2 ANQGSEA. CDR3 region: CSVEDRGGRNYEQYF. The CDR3 bases are TGCAGCGTTGAAGATCGTGGCGGGAGGAACTACGAGCAGTACTTC.